Detailed here is one TCR beta chain. Its antigen is not yet known. No base qualities exist here, and no much larger clone lies one base off it. This sample includes further DNA sequences coding for the same CDR3. Using the deep immunoSEQ assay, TCR CDR3 regions were amplified from genomic DNA by multiplex PCR. Extracted genomic DNA from each cell subset was distributed evenly across all wells of several immunoSEQ 96-well plates, and each plate was treated as a replicate. For sorted subsets, 150 to 250 ng of genomic DNA, equivalent to roughly 33,000 T cell genomes, went into each replicate PCR. Purified libraries were measured with a Qubit 3.0 fluorometer, size-checked on a Bioanalyzer 2100, and measured again with the KAPA Library Quantification kit. Every immunoSEQ 96-well plate was sequenced on a separate single-read 150-cycle Illumina NextSeq 550 flow cell. The published analysis was carried out like this. Because the immunoSEQ output held only junctional sequences and lacked quality scores, the filtering could not match the filtering applied to full-length reads. Sequences were annotated with PyIR, a Python wrapper for IgBLAST v1.9, using IMGT germline references to assign V/J genes and CDR3. Reads were filtered out if the reads had weak V/J assignments (E-value above 1e-6), no CDR3, stop codons, out-of-frame junctions, or ambiguous translated residues. V3J clonotypes were defined as sequences sharing the same inferred V gene, J gene, and CDR3 amino acid sequence. To compute the percentage overlap between repertoires, the number of shared unique clonotypes was divided by the size of the smaller repertoire. Richness of each repertoire was evaluated using RTK rarefaction, the Chao1 estimator, and Recon v2.1 estimates of unobserved clonotypes. For all TCRbeta clonotypes obtained by the gDNA method from a few donors, generation probabilities were computed with OLGA. Imported from immuneACCESS, the table was reduced by TCRdb to in-frame sequences with V and J called. These copies leave out some clones; in studies compared against another copy, an unresolved V gene accounts for under half, and the cause of the remainder is not known. That table is the source of V, J and clone size, and D and trimming were worked out from the DNA. The sample yields about 1.1 million clones; 70% to 80% were counted once. The ten largest clones take up 0.89% of the sample.

The data are from a study of shared clonotypes between healthy human individuals (dated by TCRdb to 2019 to 2021). Study-level background: Two women and a few men aged 18 to 49 years were included in the cohort. Per donor, three plates each were used for CD4 naive and CD4 memory, two for CD8 naive, and one for CD8 memory. To estimate repertoire size and how much clonotypes are shared between individuals, the study performed deep sequencing of blood TCR repertoires from roughly five healthy adults. Libraries were prepared and TCR repertoires were sequenced by different laboratories using diverse techniques, in order to increase sequencing depth and limit assay-specific biases. Leukapheresis yielded between about 0.85 and 9 billion PBMCs per donor.

Results and caveats for the whole study, not just this receptor: About 5% of naive CD4, 3.5% of naive CD8, 2.3% of memory CD4, and approximately 0.4% of memory CD8 clonotypes were shared across several donors. Higher generation probabilities were observed for clonotypes shared by all four sorted-subset donors than for non-shared clonotypes. Incomplete sequencing was indicated by rarefaction of sorted-subset datasets, despite the large sequencing depth. Because the study included a small number of donors, the genetic and exposure-history diversity represented was limited. Estimated clonotype richness was generally larger for naive than for memory subsets. Based on pairwise subsampling, the degree of clonotype sharing among donors was expected to be affected by sequencing depth. Only blood was sampled, and tissue TCR repertoires likely differ from those in blood.

Healthy HIV-negative adults with no recently reported acute infections or vaccinations were included as donors. Every donor was a Caucasian adult residing in Nashville, Tennessee, USA. CD4+ T cells were enriched by magnetic negative selection; naive cells were then positively selected on CD45RA, and the negative fraction formed the memory subset. After blood collection by leukapheresis, PBMCs were isolated using Ficoll-Histopaque density gradient centrifugation and then cryopreserved in the vapor phase of liquid nitrogen. Analytical flow cytometry was used to check the purity and quantity of every magnetically sorted T cell population. Genomic DNA was isolated from each sorted fraction and quantified by UV absorbance on a Nanodrop 2000c. From the germline V gene, CDR1 is SNHLY and CDR2 is FYNNEI. The CDR3, cysteine through phenylalanine, is 12 amino acids long. Just the 36-base CDR3 DNA is kept, in frame starting at base 1. The trim is 6 bases for V and 1 base for J, with a gap of 3 bases between the germline ends.

The material sequenced was memory CD4+ T cells from PBMCs. This specimen's cell subset or site label, per the study, means: CD45RA-negative fraction. Recombination linked TRBV2 to TRBJ2-2; no D segment can be confidently identified. The sequence was obtained from a man younger than 30 in good health. Some clones in this sample may be carry-over from other donors' samples. The DNA reads TGTGCCAGCAGGGGGAACACCGGGGAGCTGTTTTTT. This sequence encodes CASRGNTGELFF.